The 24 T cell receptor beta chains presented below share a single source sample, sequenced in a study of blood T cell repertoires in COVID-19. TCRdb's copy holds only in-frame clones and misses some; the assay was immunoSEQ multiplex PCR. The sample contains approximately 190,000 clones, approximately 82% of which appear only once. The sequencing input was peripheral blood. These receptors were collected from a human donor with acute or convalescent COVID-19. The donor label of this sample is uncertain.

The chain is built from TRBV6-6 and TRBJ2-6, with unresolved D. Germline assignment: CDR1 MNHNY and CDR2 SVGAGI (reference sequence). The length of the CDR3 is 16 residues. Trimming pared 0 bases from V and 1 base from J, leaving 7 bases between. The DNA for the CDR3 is TGTGCCAGCAGTTACTCGGCGGAGTCTGGGGCCAACGTCCTGACTTTC. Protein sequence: CASSYSAESGANVLTF.

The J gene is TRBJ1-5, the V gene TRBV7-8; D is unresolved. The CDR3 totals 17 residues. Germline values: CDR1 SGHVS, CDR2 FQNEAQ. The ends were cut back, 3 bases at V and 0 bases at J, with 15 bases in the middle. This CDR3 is CASSFASGPYSNQPQHF. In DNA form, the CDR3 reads TGTGCCAGCAGCTTTGCTAGCGGCCCCTATAGCAATCAGCCCCAGCATTTT.

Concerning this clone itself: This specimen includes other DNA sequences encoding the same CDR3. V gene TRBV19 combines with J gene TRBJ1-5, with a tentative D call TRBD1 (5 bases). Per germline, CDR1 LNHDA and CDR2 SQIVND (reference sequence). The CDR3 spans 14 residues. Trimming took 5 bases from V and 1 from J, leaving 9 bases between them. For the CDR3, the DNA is TGTGCCAGTAGTTCTCAGGGAAGCAATCAGCCCCAGCATTTT. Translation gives CASSSQGSNQPQHF.

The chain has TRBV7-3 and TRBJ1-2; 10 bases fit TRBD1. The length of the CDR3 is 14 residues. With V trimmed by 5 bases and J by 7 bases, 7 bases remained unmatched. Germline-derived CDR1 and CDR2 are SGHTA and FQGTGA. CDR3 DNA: TGTGCCAGCAGCCCCGGACAGGGGGGTTTTGGCTACACCTTC. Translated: CASSPGQGGFGYTF.

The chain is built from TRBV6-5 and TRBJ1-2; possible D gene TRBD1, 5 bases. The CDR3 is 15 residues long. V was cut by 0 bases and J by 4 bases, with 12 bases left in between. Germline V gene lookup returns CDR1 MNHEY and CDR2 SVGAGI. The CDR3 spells CASSYSGRGTYGYTF. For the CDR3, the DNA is TGTGCCAGCAGTTACTCGGGCCGGGGGACCTATGGCTACACCTTC.

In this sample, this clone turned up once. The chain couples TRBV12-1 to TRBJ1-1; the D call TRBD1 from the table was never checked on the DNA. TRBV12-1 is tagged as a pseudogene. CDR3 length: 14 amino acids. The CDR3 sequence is CASSFGQANTEAFF. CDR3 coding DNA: TGTGCCAGCAGCTTCGGACAGGCGAACACTGAAGCTTTCTTT.

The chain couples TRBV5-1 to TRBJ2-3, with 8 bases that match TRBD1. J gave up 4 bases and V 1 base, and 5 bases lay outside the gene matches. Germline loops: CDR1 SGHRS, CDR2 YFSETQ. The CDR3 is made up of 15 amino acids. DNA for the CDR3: TGCGCCAGCAGCTTGACAGGGGGTCATTCAGATACGCAGTATTTT. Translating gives CASSLTGGHSDTQYF. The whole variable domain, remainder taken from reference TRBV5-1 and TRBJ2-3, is KAGVTQTPRYLIKTRGQQVTLSCSPISGHRSVSWYQQTPGQGLQFLFEYFSETQRNKGNFPGRFSGRQFSNSRSEMNVSTLELGDSALYLCASSLTGGHSDTQYFGPGTRLTVL.

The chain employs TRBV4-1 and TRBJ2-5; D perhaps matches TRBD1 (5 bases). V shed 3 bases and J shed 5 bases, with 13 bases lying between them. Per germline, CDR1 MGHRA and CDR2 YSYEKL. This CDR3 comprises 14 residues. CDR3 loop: CASSHGQGRETQYF. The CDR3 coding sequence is TGCGCCAGCAGCCACGGGCAGGGAAGGGAGACCCAGTACTTC.

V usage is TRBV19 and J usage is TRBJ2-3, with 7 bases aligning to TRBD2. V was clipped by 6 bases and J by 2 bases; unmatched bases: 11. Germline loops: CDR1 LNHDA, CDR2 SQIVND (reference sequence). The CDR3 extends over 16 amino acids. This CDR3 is CASRASQRDYTDTQYF. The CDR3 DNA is TGTGCCAGTAGGGCCTCTCAGCGGGACTACACAGATACGCAGTATTTT.

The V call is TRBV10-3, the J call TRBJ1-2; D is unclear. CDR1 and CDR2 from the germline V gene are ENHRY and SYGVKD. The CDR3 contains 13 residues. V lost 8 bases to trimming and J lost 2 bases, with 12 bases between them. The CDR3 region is CAILREGNYGYTF. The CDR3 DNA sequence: TGTGCCATCTTAAGGGAGGGAAACTATGGCTACACCTTC.

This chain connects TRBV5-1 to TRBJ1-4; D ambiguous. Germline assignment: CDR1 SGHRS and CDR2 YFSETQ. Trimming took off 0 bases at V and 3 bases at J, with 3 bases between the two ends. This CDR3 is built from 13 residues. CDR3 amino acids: CASSLEPNEKLFF. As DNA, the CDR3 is TGCGCCAGCAGCTTGGAGCCTAATGAAAAACTGTTTTTT.

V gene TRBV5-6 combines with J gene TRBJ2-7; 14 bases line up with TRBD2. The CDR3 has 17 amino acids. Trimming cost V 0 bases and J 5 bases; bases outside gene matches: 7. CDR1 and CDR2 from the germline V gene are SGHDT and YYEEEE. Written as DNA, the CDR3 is TGTGCCAGCAGCTTGGGCTCGACTAGCGGGAGGGCCCACGAGCAGTACTTC. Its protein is CASSLGSTSGRAHEQYF.

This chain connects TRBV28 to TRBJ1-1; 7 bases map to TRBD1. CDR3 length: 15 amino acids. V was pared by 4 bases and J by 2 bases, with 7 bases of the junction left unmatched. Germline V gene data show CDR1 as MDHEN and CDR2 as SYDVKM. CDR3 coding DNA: TGTGCCAGCAGTTCTCCAGACAGGGTAAACACTGAAGCTTTCTTT. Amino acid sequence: CASSSPDRVNTEAFF.

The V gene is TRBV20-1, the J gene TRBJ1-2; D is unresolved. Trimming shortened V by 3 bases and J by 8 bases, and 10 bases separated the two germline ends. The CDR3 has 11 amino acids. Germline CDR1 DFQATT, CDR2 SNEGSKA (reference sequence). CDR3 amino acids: CSARLTYGYTF. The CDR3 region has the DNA TGCAGTGCTAGGTTGACTTACGGCTACACCTTC.

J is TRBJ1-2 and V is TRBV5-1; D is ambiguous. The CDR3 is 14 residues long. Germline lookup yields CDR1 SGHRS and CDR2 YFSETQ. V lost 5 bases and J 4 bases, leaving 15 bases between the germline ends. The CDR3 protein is CASRRIQDTYGYTF. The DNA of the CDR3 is TGCGCCAGCAGGAGAATCCAGGATACCTATGGCTACACCTTC.

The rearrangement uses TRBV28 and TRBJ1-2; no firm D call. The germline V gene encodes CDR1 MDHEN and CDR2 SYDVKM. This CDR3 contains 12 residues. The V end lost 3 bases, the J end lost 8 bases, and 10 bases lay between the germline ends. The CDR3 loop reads CASSFGSVGYTF. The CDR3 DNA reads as TGTGCCAGCAGTTTCGGTAGCGTCGGCTACACCTTC.

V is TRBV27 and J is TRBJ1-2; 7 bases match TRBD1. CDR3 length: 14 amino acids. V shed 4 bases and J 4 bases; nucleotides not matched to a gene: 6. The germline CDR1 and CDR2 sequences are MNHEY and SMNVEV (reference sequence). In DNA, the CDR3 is TGTGCCAGCAGTTACACCGGGACAGCCTATGGCTACACCTTC. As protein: CASSYTGTAYGYTF.

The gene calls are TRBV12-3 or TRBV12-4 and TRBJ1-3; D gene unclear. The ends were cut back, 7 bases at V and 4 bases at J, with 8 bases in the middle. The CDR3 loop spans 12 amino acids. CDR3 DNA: TGTGCCAGCACTTCGGGAGGAAACACCATATATTTT. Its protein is CASTSGGNTIYF.

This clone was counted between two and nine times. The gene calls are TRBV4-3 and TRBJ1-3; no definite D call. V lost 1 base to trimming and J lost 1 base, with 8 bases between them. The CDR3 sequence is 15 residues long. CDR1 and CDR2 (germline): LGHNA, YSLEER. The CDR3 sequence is CASSQAGSSGNTIYF. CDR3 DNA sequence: TGCGCCAGCAGCCAAGCGGGGAGTTCTGGAAACACCATATATTTT.

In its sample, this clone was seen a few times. The CDR3: CASSPLPGLAETHNEQFF. In nucleotides, the CDR3 is TGTGCCAGCAGCCCGCTTCCGGGACTAGCGGAAACTCACAATGAGCAGTTCTTC. The chain joins TRBV3-1 (or the pseudogene TRBV3-2) to TRBJ2-1; 11 positions agree with TRBD2. CDR3 length equals 18 residues. The germline V gene has CDR1 LGHDT and CDR2 YNNKEL (reference sequence). With V trimmed by 4 bases and J by 5 bases, 13 bases remained unmatched.

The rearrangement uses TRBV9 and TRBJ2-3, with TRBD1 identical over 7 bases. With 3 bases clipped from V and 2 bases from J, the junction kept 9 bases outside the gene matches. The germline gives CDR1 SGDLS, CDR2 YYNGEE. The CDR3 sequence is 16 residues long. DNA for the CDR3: TGTGCCAGCAGCGCCAGACAGGGCAGCCCCACAGATACGCAGTATTTT. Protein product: CASSARQGSPTDTQYF.

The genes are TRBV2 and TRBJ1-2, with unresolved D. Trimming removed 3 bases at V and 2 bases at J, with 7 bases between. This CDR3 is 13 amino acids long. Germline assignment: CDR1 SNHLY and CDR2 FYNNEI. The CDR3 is CASSERENYGYTF. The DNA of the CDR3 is TGTGCCAGCAGTGAGAGGGAGAACTATGGCTACACCTTC.

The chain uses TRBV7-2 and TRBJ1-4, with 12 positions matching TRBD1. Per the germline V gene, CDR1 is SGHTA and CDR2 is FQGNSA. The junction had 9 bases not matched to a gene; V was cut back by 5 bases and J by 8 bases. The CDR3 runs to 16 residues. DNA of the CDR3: TGTGCCAGCAGCCCGAACCGGGACAGGGGGCGAGAAAAACTGTTTTTT. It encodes CASSPNRDRGREKLFF.

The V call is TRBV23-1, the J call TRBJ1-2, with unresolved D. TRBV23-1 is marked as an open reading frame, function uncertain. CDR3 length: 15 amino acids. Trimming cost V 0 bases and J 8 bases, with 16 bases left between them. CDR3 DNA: TGCGCCAGCAGTCAATCTGGGTCCGGGAGAGAAGGCTACACCTTC. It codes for CASSQSGSGREGYTF.